The clone carrying this TCR beta chain turned up a few times. The antigen remains unidentified. This sample was taken from a study of T cells after yellow fever vaccination. Germline loops: CDR1 SGHVS, CDR2 FQNEAQ. J was trimmed by 4 bases and V by 6 bases; bases with no gene match: 8. The CDR3 runs to 15 residues. In making TCR cDNA, 5'RACE template switching added a universal primer site and UMIs to it. TCRdb reprocessed the 5' RACE reads with MiXCR, giving one entry per CDR3 protein. The sample lists approximately 260,000 distinct CDR3 sequences; 10% to 15% were seen once. Study-wide results and limits: The presence of abundant clonotypes contaminating from the bulk population was possible in FACS-sorted repertoires. Among all clonotypes, a small share was observed in both CD4 and CD8 compartments. Reappearance after the booster was seen for most primary-vaccination clones, at approximately 97% CD4 and 75% to 90% CD8.

The rearrangement links TRBV7-8 to TRBJ2-1; 8 nucleotides align to TRBD2. The clonotype was recovered from a young man who received the YFV17D yellow fever vaccine. Here the sequenced sample was CD4+ T cells sorted from PBMCs, taken 45 days after the yellow fever booster vaccination. The CDR3 here is CASREDGRAYNEQFF. CDR3 bases: TGTGCCAGCAGGGAGGACGGGAGGGCTTACAATGAGCAGTTCTTC. The variable domain in full, with the rest retrieved from reference TRBV7-8 and TRBJ2-1, is GAGVSQSPRYKVAKRGQDVALRCDPISGHVSLFWYQQALGQGPEFLTYFQNEAQLDKSGLPSDRFFAERPEGSVSTLKIQRTQQEDSAVYLCASREDGRAYNEQFFGPGTRLTVL.